Listed here are 21 T cell receptor beta chains from one sample, sequenced in a study of beta chain features in type 1 diabetes. The investigators reverse transcribed all of the isolated RNA, so they sequenced expressed TCRB transcripts. Assay: immunoSEQ multiplex PCR; the TCRdb copy retains only in-frame clones and omits some. This table holds hundreds of thousands of clones, approximately 12% found once. The specimen sequenced was naive CD4+ T cells from blood. These receptors originate from a man aged 18 to 35 in good health.

The table lists this clone with a few counts. The chain uses TRBV25-1 and TRBJ1-4; possibly TRBD1 for D (6 bases). The germline CDR1 and CDR2 sequences are MGHDK and SYGVNS. Trimming removed 7 bases at V and 5 bases at J, with 11 bases between. CDR3 length equals 13 residues. CDR3 sequence reads: CASKGGGNEKLFF. CDR3 nucleotide sequence: TGTGCCAGCAAAGGGGGGGGGAATGAAAAACTGTTTTTT.

This clone was detected a few times. This rearrangement joins TRBV28 to TRBJ2-1; 7 positions agree with TRBD1. The CDR3 length is 17 residues. The J segment lost 2 bases and the V segment lost 3 bases, leaving 10 bases of the junction unmatched. Germline CDR1 is MDHEN and CDR2 is SYDVKM. Here the CDR3 reads CASSFRGRGYTYNEQFF. The CDR3 region has the DNA TGTGCCAGCAGTTTTCGTGGCAGGGGGTACACCTACAATGAGCAGTTCTTC.

This clone was observed a handful of times. The chain joins TRBV7-9 to TRBJ1-4; possible D gene TRBD1, 5 bases. Trimming shortened V by 5 bases and J by 3 bases, and 10 bases separated the two germline ends. The CDR3 contains 14 residues. In germline, CDR1 is SEHNR, CDR2 FQNEAQ (reference sequence). The CDR3 region is CASSIDRSNEKLFF. The CDR3 bases are TGTGCCAGCAGCATCGACAGATCTAATGAAAAACTGTTTTTT.

The chain uses TRBV7-8 and TRBJ1-5; the D gene is possibly TRBD1 (5 bases). Germline CDR1 SGHVS, CDR2 FQNEAQ. The CDR3 sequence is 15 residues long. The ends were cut back, 5 bases at V and 3 bases at J, with 14 bases in the middle. DNA for the CDR3: TGTGCCAGCAGCCTTACAGGAACCACCAATCAGCCCCAGCATTTT. It specifies CASSLTGTTNQPQHF.

This clone turned up a few times. V usage is TRBV7-9 and J usage is TRBJ2-1; D may be TRBD2 (6 bases). There are 15 residues in the CDR3. CDR1 is SEHNR, CDR2 FQNEAQ, per germline (reference sequence). Trimming shortened V by 6 bases and J by 7 bases, and 19 bases separated the two germline ends. The CDR3 DNA reads as TGTGCCAGCAGTCCCATCGGCGGGACCCGGAATGAGCAGTTCTTC. Its protein product is CASSPIGGTRNEQFF.

This clone occurred a few times. The rearrangement joins TRBV6-6 to TRBJ2-7; 7 bases match TRBD1. Germline loops: CDR1 MNHNY, CDR2 SVGAGI (reference sequence). V was pared by 2 bases and J by 3 bases, with 1 base of the junction left unmatched. The CDR3 contains 13 residues. The DNA for the CDR3 is TGTGCCAGCAGTTACGGGACAGACTACGAGCAGTACTTC. This translates into CASSYGTDYEQYF.

This clone was seen a few times. The chain combines TRBV28 with TRBJ1-6; the D gene is possibly TRBD1 (6 bases). The CDR3 spans 14 residues. Per the germline V gene, CDR1 is MDHEN and CDR2 is SYDVKM. The V end lost 5 bases, the J end lost 7 bases, and 12 bases lay between the germline ends. The CDR3 nucleotides read TGTGCCAGCAGTGGGCGGGGGGCGAATTCACCCCTCCACTTT. Translating it yields CASSGRGANSPLHF.

In this sample, this clone turned up a few times. The rearrangement joins TRBV6-6 to TRBJ2-4; D unclear. Trimming took off 0 bases at V and 7 bases at J, with 7 bases between the two ends. CDR1 and CDR2 (germline): MNHNY, SVGAGI (reference sequence). The CDR3 totals 13 residues. The CDR3 sequence: CASSYSTGNIQYF. CDR3 DNA sequence: TGTGCCAGCAGTTACTCGACCGGGAACATTCAGTACTTC.

The chain combines TRBV30 with TRBJ1-2; 7 bases are a match to TRBD1. Germline V lookup: CDR1 GTSNPN, CDR2 SVGIG (reference sequence). The CDR3 covers 14 residues. V trimming: 1 base; J trimming: 7 bases; junction bases outside the gene matches: 9. The CDR3 nucleotides read TGTGCCTGGAGTGGGGACAGCTGGGTCTTTGGCTACACCTTC. It yields the protein CAWSGDSWVFGYTF.

This chain connects TRBV6-5 to TRBJ1-6, with D hard to call. This CDR3 has 15 amino acids. Looked up from germline, CDR1 is MNHEY and CDR2 is SVGAGI. Trimming took off 5 bases at V and 5 bases at J, with 13 bases between the two ends. The CDR3 sequence is CASSRGRVNNSPLHF. The CDR3 region has the DNA TGTGCCAGCAGTCGAGGGAGGGTTAATAATTCACCCCTCCACTTT.

This rearrangement joins TRBV7-2 to TRBJ2-7; TRBD2 is a possible D gene (6 bases). V was shortened by 4 bases and J by 9 bases, with 10 bases between the two germline ends. Germline lookup yields CDR1 SGHTA and CDR2 FQGNSA. The CDR3 runs to 11 residues. The CDR3 DNA reads TGTGCCAGCAGCTCCGGGACTTTGCAGTACTTC. It encodes CASSSGTLQYF. The full variable domain, completed using reference TRBV7-2 and TRBJ2-7, is GAGVSQSPSNKVTEKGKDVELRCDPISGHTALYWYRQSLGQGLEFLIYFQGNSAPDKSGLPSDRFSAERTGGSVSTLTIQRTQQEDSAVYLCASSSGTLQYFGPGTRLTVT.

This chain links TRBV23-1 with TRBJ2-7; 7 nucleotides align to TRBD1. TRBV23-1 is filed as an ORF, its function uncertain. There are 15 residues in the CDR3. V shed 6 bases, J shed 2 bases, and the junction held 10 bases outside the gene matches. The CDR3 DNA follows: TGCGCCAGCAGCAGGGACAGATCGTACCCCTACGAGCAGTACTTC. Amino acids: CASSRDRSYPYEQYF.

This rearrangement joins TRBV19 to TRBJ1-2, with unresolved D. Germline values: CDR1 LNHDA, CDR2 SQIVND (reference sequence). The CDR3 runs 16 residues. V lost 4 bases, J lost 7 bases, and 22 bases lay in between. The CDR3 sequence: CASSTTGLTISGGYTF. The CDR3 coding sequence is TGTGCCAGTAGTACAACCGGGTTAACCATCTCGGGTGGCTACACCTTC.

This clone showed up just a few times. This sequence joins TRBV15 and TRBJ2-5; TRBD2 agrees at 10 bases. Germline V gene data show CDR1 as LNHNV and CDR2 as YYDKDF (reference sequence). Trimming at V came to 8 bases and at J to 1 base, leaving 4 bases not matched to a gene. The CDR3 runs to 14 residues. The chain's CDR3 is CATLSGGAQETQYF. Written as DNA, the CDR3 is TGTGCCACCTTAAGCGGGGGGGCCCAAGAGACCCAGTACTTC.

In its sample, this clone was seen a few times. V usage is TRBV28 and J usage is TRBJ2-7; 9 nucleotides align to TRBD2. CDR3 length: 14 residues. The V and J ends lost 2 bases and 5 bases, in that order; junction bases with no gene match: 4. The germline CDR1 and CDR2 sequences are MDHEN and SYDVKM. The CDR3 loop reads CASSLSGRLDEQYF. The CDR3 DNA reads as TGTGCCAGCAGTTTAAGCGGGAGGCTAGACGAGCAGTACTTC.

V and J are TRBV4-1 and TRBJ2-1; weak D call: TRBD1 (5 bases). Deletions cut 2 bases from V and 5 bases from J, with 10 bases between. The CDR3 extends over 14 amino acids. CDR1 MGHRA and CDR2 YSYEKL come from the germline V gene. CDR3 in DNA: TGCGCCAGCAGCCAACCCAGGGTGAACAATGAGCAGTTCTTC. It codes for CASSQPRVNNEQFF.

The sample holds a few counts of this clone. The V and J genes are TRBV7-2 and TRBJ1-2, with D perhaps TRBD1 (6 bases). Trimming removed 3 bases from V and 8 bases from J, with 13 bases in between. There are 13 residues in the CDR3. Per germline, CDR1 SGHTA and CDR2 FQGNSA. Written as DNA, the CDR3 is TGTGCCAGCAGCTTGTCCCGGGGACACGGCTACACCTTC. Translating it yields CASSLSRGHGYTF.

This clone came up a few times. The CDR3 loop is CSAEAGEKLFF. CDR3 DNA: TGCAGCGCCGAGGCGGGGGAAAAACTGTTTTTT. The rearrangement joins TRBV29-1 to TRBJ1-4, with D hard to call. Germline CDR1 and CDR2: SQVTM and ANQGSEA. V lost 7 bases to trimming and J lost 8 bases, with 11 bases between them. The CDR3 has 11 amino acids. The variable domain in full, completed from reference TRBV29-1 and TRBJ1-4, reads SAVISQKPSRDICQRGTSLTIQCQVDSQVTMMFWYRQQPGQSLTLIATANQGSEATYESGFVIDKFPISRPNLTFSTLTVSNMSPEDSSIYLCSAEAGEKLFFGSGTQLSVL.

A few counts support this clone. This chain uses TRBV5-4 with TRBJ1-1; D unresolved. The V and J ends lost 0 bases and 1 base respectively, with 4 bases between them. Germline CDR1 is SGHNT and CDR2 is YYREEE (reference sequence). This CDR3 is 13 amino acids long. The CDR3 loop is CASSLVWNTEAFF. CDR3 DNA: TGTGCCAGCAGCTTGGTCTGGAACACTGAAGCTTTCTTT.

This clone has a handful of counts. The rearrangement links TRBV7-2 to TRBJ2-3; D is ambiguous. Between the trimmed V and J ends, which lost 1 base and 0 bases, there was a span of 8 bases. Germline CDR1 reads SGHTA; CDR2 reads FQGNSA. The CDR3 has 15 residues. This CDR3 reads CASSLVADSTDTQYF. For the CDR3, the DNA is TGTGCCAGCAGCTTAGTCGCGGATAGCACAGATACGCAGTATTTT.

The V gene is TRBV6-5, the J gene TRBJ2-7; 8 nucleotides align to TRBD1. The CDR3 has 14 amino acids. J was trimmed by 4 bases and V by 2 bases; bases with no gene match: 4. Per germline, CDR1 MNHEY and CDR2 SVGAGI. CDR3 DNA sequence: TGTGCCAGCAGTTACGTGCAGGGGGCATACGAGCAGTACTTC. Protein: CASSYVQGAYEQYF.